This T cell receptor delta chain was identified in a study of γδ T cells in repeated Plasmodium falciparum infection. Looking at the study overall: Timepoints: baseline, immediately before selected infections, and 21 days after every infection.

TCRdb re-processed the multiplex PCR reads via CATT. The repertoire has tens of thousands of delta-chain clones, around 1.5% of them found once; the top ten carry roughly 15%. This clone was counted ten times or more. The mismatch at residue 9 between this DNA's translation and the TCRdb protein of a much larger clone likely reflects a read error; the protein shown is translated from the DNA. Bulk repertoires came from Vgamma9/Vdelta2+ or Vdelta2-negative gammadelta T cells flow-sorted from PBMC. Trimming took 2 bases from V and 0 from J, leaving 14 bases between them. Germline V gene lookup returns CDR1 TSESDYY and CDR2 QEAYKQQN. The CDR3 totals 16 residues.

V and J are TRAV38-2/DV8 and TRDJ1; D is possibly TRDD2 (5 bases). The sequenced sample was gamma-delta T cells from blood. The receptor comes from a pool of human donors (malaria-infected and uninfected, not separated). DNA for the CDR3: TGTGCTTATAGGAGGAAACCTACGGAGTACACCGATAAACTCATCTTT. Encoded protein: CAYRRKPTEYTDKLIF.